These 13 T cell receptor beta chains share one sample of origin, sequenced in a study of response to subunit inactivated influenza vaccine. Using its own MiXCR run on the RT-PCR reads, TCRdb lists one record per CDR3 protein. Found here are about 540,000 distinct CDR3 sequences, 20% to 25% of them singletons; the top ten hold 2.8%. Another study also made use of these data, one on T cells expressing NK-cell markers. From that report: Researchers built TCR beta cDNA using 5'RACE template switching with UMIs.

The source was CD4+ T cells sorted from PBMCs, collected 12 days after vaccination. These receptors all stem from a man aged 45-65 years who received an inactivated influenza vaccine.

This clonotype has more than one count but fewer than ten. The rearrangement links TRBV20-1 to TRBJ1-3, with D tentatively TRBD1 (6 bases). The CDR3 length is 16 residues. Per germline, CDR1 DFQATT and CDR2 SNEGSKA (reference sequence). Deletions cut 0 bases from V and 0 bases from J, with 12 bases between. Here the CDR3 DNA reads TGCAGTGCTAGAGATATACAGGGCAACTCTGGAAACACCATATATTTT. Protein sequence: CSARDIQGNSGNTIYF.

This clonotype was seen only a few times. V usage is TRBV4-3 and J usage is TRBJ1-4; the D is unclear. Germline values: CDR1 LGHNA, CDR2 YSLEER. Deletions cut 0 bases from V and 8 bases from J, with 7 bases between. The CDR3 length is 13 residues. The CDR3 loop is CASSQEGGEKLFF. In nucleotides, the CDR3 is TGCGCCAGCAGCCAAGAAGGCGGGGAAAAACTGTTTTTT.

There are a few counts of this clonotype. V gene TRBV20-1 combines with J gene TRBJ2-3; 8 positions match TRBD2. CDR1 and CDR2 from the germline V gene are DFQATT and SNEGSKA (reference sequence). This CDR3 comprises 15 residues. V shed 4 bases, J shed 4 bases, and the junction held 10 bases outside the gene matches. In DNA form, the CDR3 reads TGCAGTGCTACAACTAGCGGACGAGTGGCAGATACGCAGTATTTT. Protein sequence: CSATTSGRVADTQYF.

The table lists this clonotype with a few counts. The V and J genes are TRBV6-1 and TRBJ2-2, with 10 bases identical to TRBD2. Losses at the gene ends were 6 bases for V and 1 base for J; bases not matched to a gene: 11. The CDR3 is 18 residues long. Germline V gene lookup returns CDR1 MNHNS and CDR2 SASEGT. CDR3 sequence (DNA): TGTGCCAGCAGCACCAGCGGGAGGGCCATCGGGAACACCGGGGAGCTGTTTTTT. Protein sequence: CASSTSGRAIGNTGELFF.

V is TRBV5-6 and J is TRBJ2-5; 8 bases fit TRBD2. CDR1 and CDR2 from the germline V gene are SGHDT and YYEEEE. This CDR3 comprises 17 residues. The ends lost 2 bases at V and 4 bases at J; junction bases unmatched: 13. CDR3 sequence: CASSFRAPARGGETQYF. CDR3 bases: TGTGCCAGCAGCTTCCGGGCCCCCGCCCGGGGGGGAGAGACCCAGTACTTC.

The CDR3 coding sequence is TGTGCCAGCAGCTCCCGGTCGTACGGCGCGTATAGCAATCAGCCCCAGCATTTT. Protein: CASSSRSYGAYSNQPQHF. The rearrangement joins TRBV11-2 to TRBJ1-5; no clear D gene. CDR1 is SGHAT, CDR2 FQNNGV, per germline. Deletions cut 4 bases from V and 0 bases from J, with 19 bases between. There are 18 residues in the CDR3.

This sequence joins TRBV12-3 or TRBV12-4 and TRBJ2-2, with D tentatively TRBD1 (6 bases). The CDR3 spans 14 residues. V lost 7 bases, J lost 1 base, and 10 bases lay in between. CDR3 sequence (DNA): TGTGCCAGCAAAAAAGGGGGGAACACCGGGGAGCTGTTTTTT. This gives the protein CASKKGGNTGELFF.

The genes are TRBV11-2 and TRBJ1-1, with no clear D. CDR3 length: 14 residues. Germline CDR1 reads SGHAT; CDR2 reads FQNNGV. V was cut by 5 bases and J by 2 bases, with 12 bases left in between. CDR3 in amino acids: CASSPDSGNTEAFF. The CDR3 DNA is TGTGCCAGCAGCCCCGACTCGGGTAACACTGAAGCTTTCTTT.

Points on this clonotype: One end of the junction varies from germline; a read error may be responsible. The V and J genes are TRBV20-1 and TRBJ2-5, with a tentative D call TRBD2 (5 bases). The germline CDR1 and CDR2 sequences are DFQATT and SNEGSKA (reference sequence). The CDR3 covers 14 residues. The CDR3 spells CSTRELRAQETQYF. In nucleotides, the CDR3 is TGCAGTACTAGGGAGTTGCGGGCGCAAGAGACCCAGTACTTC.

V usage is TRBV29-1 and J usage is TRBJ1-4; tentative D call: TRBD1 (6 bases). The CDR3 totals 13 residues. Trimming shortened V by 4 bases and J by 8 bases, and 14 bases separated the two germline ends. Germline V gene lookup returns CDR1 SQVTM and CDR2 ANQGSEA. CDR3 nucleotide sequence: TGCAGCGTTGTCCAGGGGCTAGGGGAAAAACTGTTTTTT. Encoded protein: CSVVQGLGEKLFF. Full variable domain (rest looked up from reference TRBV29-1 and TRBJ1-4): SAVISQKPSRDICQRGTSLTIQCQVDSQVTMMFWYRQQPGQSLTLIATANQGSEATYESGFVIDKFPISRPNLTFSTLTVSNMSPEDSSIYLCSVVQGLGEKLFFGSGTQLSVL.

This clonotype was observed a few times. The chain has TRBV18 and TRBJ1-5; 8 nucleotides line up with TRBD1. V gave up 3 bases and J gave up 6 bases; unmatched junction bases: 7. The CDR3 sequence is 15 residues long. Germline V gene sequence: CDR1 KGHSH, CDR2 LQKENI. Written as DNA, the CDR3 is TGTGCCAGCTCACCCAGGACAGGGTCCGGTCAGCCCCAGCATTTT. It codes for CASSPRTGSGQPQHF.

In its sample, this clonotype was seen a few times. The J gene is TRBJ2-7, the V gene TRBV7-2; D is uncertain. The CDR3 loop spans 17 amino acids. Between the trimmed V and J ends, which lost 1 base and 0 bases, there was a span of 16 bases. Germline CDR1 SGHTA, CDR2 FQGNSA. CDR3 DNA sequence: TGTGCCAGCAGCTTAGTCCTTGGGGTCCTAAACTCCTACGAGCAGTACTTC. Translated, it gives CASSLVLGVLNSYEQYF.

The chain links TRBV3-1 to TRBJ1-5; D ambiguous. The germline gives CDR1 LGHDT, CDR2 YNNKEL (reference sequence). V was cut by 4 bases and J by 4 bases, with 8 bases left in between. The CDR3 loop spans 13 amino acids. The CDR3 region is CASSRGFNQPQHF. In DNA form, the CDR3 reads TGTGCCAGCAGCCGGGGTTTTAATCAGCCCCAGCATTTT.